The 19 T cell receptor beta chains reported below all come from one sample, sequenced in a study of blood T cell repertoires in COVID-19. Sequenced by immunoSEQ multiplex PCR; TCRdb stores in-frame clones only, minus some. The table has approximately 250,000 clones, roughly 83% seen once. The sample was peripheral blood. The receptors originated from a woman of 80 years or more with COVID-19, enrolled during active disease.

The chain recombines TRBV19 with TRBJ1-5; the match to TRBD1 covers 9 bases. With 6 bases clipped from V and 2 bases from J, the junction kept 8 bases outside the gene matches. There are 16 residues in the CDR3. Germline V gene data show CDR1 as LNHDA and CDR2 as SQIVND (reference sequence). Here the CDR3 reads CASSPGTGSGNQPQHF. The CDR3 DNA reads TGTGCCAGTAGCCCTGGGACAGGGTCGGGCAATCAGCCCCAGCATTTT.

The CDR3 DNA follows: TGTGCCAGCAGCGCGAATACGGGGTACACTGAAGCTTTCTTT. Its protein is CASSANTGYTEAFF. The chain employs TRBV9 and TRBJ1-1, with no clear D. This CDR3 is 14 amino acids long. V was pared by 3 bases and J by 3 bases, with 12 bases between. Germline V gene lookup returns CDR1 SGDLS and CDR2 YYNGEE.

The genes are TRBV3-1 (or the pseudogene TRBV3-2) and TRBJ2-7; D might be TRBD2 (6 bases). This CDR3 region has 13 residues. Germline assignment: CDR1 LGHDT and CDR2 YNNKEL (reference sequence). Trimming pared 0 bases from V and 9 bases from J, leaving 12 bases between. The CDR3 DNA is TGTGCCAGCAGCCAAGATCTGGCCGGGGGGCAGTACGTC. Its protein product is CASSQDLAGGQYV.

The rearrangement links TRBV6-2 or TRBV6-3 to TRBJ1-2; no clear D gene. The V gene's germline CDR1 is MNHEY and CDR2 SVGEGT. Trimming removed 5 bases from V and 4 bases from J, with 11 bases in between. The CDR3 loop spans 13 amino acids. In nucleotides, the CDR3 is TGTGCCAGCAGTGCCGGGGAGGGCTATGGCTACACCTTC. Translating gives CASSAGEGYGYTF.

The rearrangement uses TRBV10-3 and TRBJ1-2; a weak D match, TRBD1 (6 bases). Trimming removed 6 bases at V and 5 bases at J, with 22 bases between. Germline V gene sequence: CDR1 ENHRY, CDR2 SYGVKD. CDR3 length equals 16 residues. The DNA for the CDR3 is TGTGCCATCAGCGCTATGAGACAGGAGCCTCCTTATGGCTACACCTTC. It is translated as CAISAMRQEPPYGYTF.

The CDR3 coding sequence is TGTGCCAGCAGTATCGGACAGGCATATGGCTACACCTTC. Protein product: CASSIGQAYGYTF. The V gene is TRBV12-3 or TRBV12-4, the J gene TRBJ1-2; 7 nucleotides agree with TRBD1. The CDR3 spans 13 residues. Germline trimming cut 5 bases from V and 5 bases from J; bases unmatched to any gene: 5.

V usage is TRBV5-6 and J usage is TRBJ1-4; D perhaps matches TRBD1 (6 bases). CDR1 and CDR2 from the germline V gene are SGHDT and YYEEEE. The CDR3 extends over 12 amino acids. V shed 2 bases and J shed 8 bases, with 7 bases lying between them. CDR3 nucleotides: TGTGCCAGCAGCTTAGGACAGGAAAAACTGTTTTTT. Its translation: CASSLGQEKLFF.

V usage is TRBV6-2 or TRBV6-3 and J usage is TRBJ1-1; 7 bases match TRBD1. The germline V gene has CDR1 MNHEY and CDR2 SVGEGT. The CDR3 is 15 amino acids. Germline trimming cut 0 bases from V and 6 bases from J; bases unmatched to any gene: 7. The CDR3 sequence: CASSYSQGRWPEAFF. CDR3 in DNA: TGTGCCAGCAGTTACTCACAGGGGCGATGGCCTGAAGCTTTCTTT.

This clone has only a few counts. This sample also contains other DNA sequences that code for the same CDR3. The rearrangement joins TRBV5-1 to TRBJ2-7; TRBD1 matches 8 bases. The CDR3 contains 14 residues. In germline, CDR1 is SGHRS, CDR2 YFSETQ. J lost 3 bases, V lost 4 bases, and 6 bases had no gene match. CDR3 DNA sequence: TGCGCCAGCAGCGTCGGACAGGGTGGCTACGAGCAGTACTTC. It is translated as CASSVGQGGYEQYF.

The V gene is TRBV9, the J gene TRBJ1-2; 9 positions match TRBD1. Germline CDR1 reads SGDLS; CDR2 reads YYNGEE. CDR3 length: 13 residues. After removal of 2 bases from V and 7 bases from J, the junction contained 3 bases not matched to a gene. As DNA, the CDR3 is TGTGCCAGCAGCGTGACAGGGGGGGTTGGCTACACCTTC. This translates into CASSVTGGVGYTF.

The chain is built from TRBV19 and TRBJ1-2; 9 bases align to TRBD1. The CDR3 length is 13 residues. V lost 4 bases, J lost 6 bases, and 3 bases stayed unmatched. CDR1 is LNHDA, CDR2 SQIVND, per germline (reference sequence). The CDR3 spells CASSNRGQNGYTF. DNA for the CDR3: TGTGCCAGTAGTAACAGGGGGCAAAATGGCTACACCTTC.

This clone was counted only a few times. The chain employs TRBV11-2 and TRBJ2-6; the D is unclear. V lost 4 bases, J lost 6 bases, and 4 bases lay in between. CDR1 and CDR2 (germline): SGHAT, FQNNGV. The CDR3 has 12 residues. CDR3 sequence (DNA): TGTGCCAGCAGCTCATCGGCCAACGTCCTGACTTTC. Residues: CASSSSANVLTF. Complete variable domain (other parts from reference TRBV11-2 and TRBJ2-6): EAGVAQSPRYKIIEKRQSVAFWCNPISGHATLYWYQQILGQGPKLLIQFQNNGVVDDSQLPKDRFSAERLKGVDSTLKIQPAKLEDSAVYLCASSSSANVLTFGAGSRLTVL.

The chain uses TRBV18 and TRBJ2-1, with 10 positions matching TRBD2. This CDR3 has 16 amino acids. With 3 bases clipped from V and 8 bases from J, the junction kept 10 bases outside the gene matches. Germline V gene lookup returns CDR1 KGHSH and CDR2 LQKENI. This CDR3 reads CASSPTSGAIQDEQFF. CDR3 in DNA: TGTGCCAGCTCACCCACTAGCGGGGCTATCCAAGATGAGCAGTTCTTC. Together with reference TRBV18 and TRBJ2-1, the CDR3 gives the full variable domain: NAGVMQNPRHLVRRRGQEARLRCSPMKGHSHVYWYRQLPEEGLKFMVYLQKENIIDESGMPKERFSAEFPKEGPSILRIQQVVRGDSAAYFCASSPTSGAIQDEQFFGPGTRLTVL.

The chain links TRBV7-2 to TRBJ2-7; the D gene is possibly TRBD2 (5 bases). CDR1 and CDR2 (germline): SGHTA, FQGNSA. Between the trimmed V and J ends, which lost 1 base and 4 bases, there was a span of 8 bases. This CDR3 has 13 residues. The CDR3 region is CASSLVGGYEQYF. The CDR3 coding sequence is TGTGCCAGCAGCTTAGTGGGCGGGTACGAGCAGTACTTC.

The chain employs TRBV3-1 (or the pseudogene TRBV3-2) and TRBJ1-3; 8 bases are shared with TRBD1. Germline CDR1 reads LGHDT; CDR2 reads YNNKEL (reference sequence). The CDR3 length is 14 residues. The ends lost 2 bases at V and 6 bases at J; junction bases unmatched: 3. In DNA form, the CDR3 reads TGTGCCAGCAGCCAATCAGGGGGCGCAAACACCATATATTTT. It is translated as CASSQSGGANTIYF.

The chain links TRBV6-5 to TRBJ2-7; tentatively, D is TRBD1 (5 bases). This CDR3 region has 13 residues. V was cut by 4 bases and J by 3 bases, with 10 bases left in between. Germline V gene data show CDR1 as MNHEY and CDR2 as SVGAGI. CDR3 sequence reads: CASSLQEFYEQYV. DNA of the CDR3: TGTGCCAGCAGTTTACAGGAATTCTACGAGCAGTACGTC.

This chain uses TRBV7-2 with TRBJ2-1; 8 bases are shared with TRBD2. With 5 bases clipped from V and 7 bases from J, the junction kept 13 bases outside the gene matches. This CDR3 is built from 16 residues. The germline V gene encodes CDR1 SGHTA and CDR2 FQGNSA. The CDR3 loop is CASSRDRGGLGNEQFF. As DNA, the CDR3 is TGTGCCAGCAGCCGTGACCGGGGGGGCCTCGGTAATGAGCAGTTCTTC. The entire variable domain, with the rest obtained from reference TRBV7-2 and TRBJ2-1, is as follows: GAGVSQSPSNKVTEKGKDVELRCDPISGHTALYWYRQSLGQGLEFLIYFQGNSAPDKSGLPSDRFSAERTGGSVSTLTIQRTQQEDSAVYLCASSRDRGGLGNEQFFGPGTRLTVL.

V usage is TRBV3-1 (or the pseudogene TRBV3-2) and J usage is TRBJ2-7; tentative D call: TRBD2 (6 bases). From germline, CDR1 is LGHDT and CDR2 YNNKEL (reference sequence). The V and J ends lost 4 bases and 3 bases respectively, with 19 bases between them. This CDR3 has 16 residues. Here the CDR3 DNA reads TGTGCCAGCAGCCGGACTACGGGACGTACGATCTACGAGCAGTACTTC. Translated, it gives CASSRTTGRTIYEQYF.

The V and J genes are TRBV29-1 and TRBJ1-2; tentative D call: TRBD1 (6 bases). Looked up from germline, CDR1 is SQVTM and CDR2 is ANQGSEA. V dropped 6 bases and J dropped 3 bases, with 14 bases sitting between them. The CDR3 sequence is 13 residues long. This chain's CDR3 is CSVRDMLDYGYTF. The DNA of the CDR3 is TGCAGCGTGAGGGACATGCTTGACTATGGCTACACCTTC.